This T cell receptor (beta chain) was sequenced for a study of PD-1 blockade in classical Hodgkin lymphoma. Each and every patient relapsed after autologous stem cell transplantation, and patients got differing brentuximab vedotin exposure. The data were produced by immunoSEQ multiplex PCR, yet TCRdb's version contains in-frame clones alone and is incomplete. The profile covers almost 100,000 clones, with over 85% appearing a single time and roughly 2.8% taken by the ten largest. The TCR originated in a human donor with classical Hodgkin lymphoma. The material sequenced was peripheral blood mononuclear cells (PBMCs), taken at baseline.

CDR3 sequence reads: CAWSVKFEVRDKVKAFF. In DNA form, the CDR3 reads TGTGCCTGGAGTGTAAAGTTTGAGGTGCGGGATAAGGTTAAAGCTTTCTTT. The rearrangement links TRBV30 to TRBJ1-1; D remains ambiguous. Germline assignment: CDR1 GTSNPN and CDR2 SVGIG (reference sequence). The CDR3 length is 17 residues. V was pared by 0 bases and J by 9 bases, with 26 bases between.